This T cell receptor beta chain was recorded in a study of Siglec-9 on CD8 T cells in melanoma. TCRdb's copy holds only in-frame clones and misses some; the assay was immunoSEQ multiplex PCR. This sample has about 30,000 clones, with 80% found just once. There are a few counts of this clone. Sequencing was carried out using Siglec-9- CD8+ T cells sorted from blood. This clonotype was sampled from a human donor in good health.

As DNA, the CDR3 is TGTGCCAGCAGCCAAGATACTTCGAGGGACACTGAAGCTTTCTTT. Residues: CASSQDTSRDTEAFF. V and J are TRBV14 and TRBJ1-1; D unclear. Trimming removed 0 bases at V and 3 bases at J, with 11 bases between. The CDR3 is 15 residues long. The germline CDR1 and CDR2 sequences are SGHDN and FVKESK.